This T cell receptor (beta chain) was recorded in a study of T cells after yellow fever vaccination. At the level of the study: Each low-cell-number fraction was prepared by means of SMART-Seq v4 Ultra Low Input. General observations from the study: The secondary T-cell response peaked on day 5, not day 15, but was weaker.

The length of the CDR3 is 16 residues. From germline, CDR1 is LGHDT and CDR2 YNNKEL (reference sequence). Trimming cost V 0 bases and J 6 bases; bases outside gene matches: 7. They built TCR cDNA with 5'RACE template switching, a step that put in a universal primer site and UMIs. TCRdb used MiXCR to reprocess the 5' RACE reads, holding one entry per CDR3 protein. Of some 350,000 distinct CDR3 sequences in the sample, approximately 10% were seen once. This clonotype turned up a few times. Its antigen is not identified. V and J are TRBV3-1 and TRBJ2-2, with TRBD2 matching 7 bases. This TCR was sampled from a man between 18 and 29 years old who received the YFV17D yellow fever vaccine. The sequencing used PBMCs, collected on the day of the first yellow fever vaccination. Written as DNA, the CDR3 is TGTGCCAGCAGCCAAGATAGGACTAGTATGGCCGGGGAGCTGTTTTTT. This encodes CASSQDRTSMAGELFF.